The entry that follows covers one T cell receptor (beta chain) sequence. Antigen unknown. Germline values: CDR1 LNHDA, CDR2 SQIVND (reference sequence). V dropped 5 bases and J dropped 3; count of bases not matched to a gene: 13. The CDR3 covers 17 residues. This sample is part of a study of neoadjuvant nivolumab and ipilimumab in lung cancer. Study-wide results and caveats: Only a small number of samples underwent TCR sequencing. Compared with tumor-adjacent uninvolved lung, resected tumors showed greater richness and clonality.

Libraries were prepared by immunoSEQ multiplex PCR; TCRdb keeps only in-frame clonotypes and omits some of them. Counted here are under 50,000 clones, about 89% occurring once; the ten biggest clones make up about 4%. This clonotype was sampled from an adult with non-small cell lung cancer. Some clones in this sample may be carry-over from other donors' samples. The V call is TRBV19, the J call TRBJ1-2; TRBD1 matches at 9 bases. The specimen was blood, collected before neoadjuvant nivolumab, alone or with ipilimumab. This chain's CDR3 is CASSQIAPDRGHYGYTF. The CDR3, as DNA: TGTGCCAGTAGTCAAATTGCCCCGGACAGGGGACACTATGGCTACACCTTC.